These 18 T cell receptor beta chains were all obtained from the same sample, sequenced in a study of blood T cell repertoires in COVID-19. Assay: immunoSEQ multiplex PCR; the TCRdb copy retains only in-frame clones and omits some. Of roughly 59,000 clones in the sample, about 81% were seen once. Specimen: peripheral blood. These receptors all stem from a man older than 75 with acute or convalescent COVID-19.

The genes are TRBV2 and TRBJ2-2; a possible D gene is TRBD1 (6 bases). The CDR3 has 17 amino acids. V dropped 8 bases and J dropped 6 bases, with 25 bases sitting between them. Per germline, CDR1 SNHLY and CDR2 FYNNEI. The chain's CDR3 is CASRWDINTGKAGELFF. CDR3 in DNA: TGTGCCAGCCGATGGGACATTAACACCGGTAAAGCCGGGGAGCTGTTTTTT.

J is TRBJ1-6 and V is TRBV6-5; 9 nucleotides align to TRBD1. Looked up from germline, CDR1 is MNHEY and CDR2 is SVGAGI. Trimming took 7 bases from V and 9 from J; bases not matched to a gene: 10. The CDR3 loop spans 15 amino acids. This CDR3 is CASTTNRGHGSPLHF. CDR3 bases: TGTGCCAGCACCACCAACAGGGGGCACGGTTCACCCCTCCACTTT.

The chain links TRBV27 to TRBJ2-7; 8 nucleotides line up with TRBD1. Germline CDR1 and CDR2: MNHEY and SMNVEV (reference sequence). CDR3 length: 13 residues. The junction had 5 bases not matched to a gene; V was cut back by 6 bases and J by 4 bases. This CDR3 reads CASRRTGYYEQYF. For the CDR3, the DNA is TGTGCCAGCAGACGGACAGGGTATTACGAGCAGTACTTC.

This chain links TRBV27 with TRBJ1-5, with 9 bases fitting TRBD1. CDR1 is MNHEY, CDR2 SMNVEV, per germline (reference sequence). Germline trimming cut 2 bases from V and 6 bases from J; bases unmatched to any gene: 5. The CDR3 covers 15 residues. CDR3 sequence reads: CASSLGQGLGQPQHF. CDR3 in DNA: TGTGCCAGCAGTTTAGGACAGGGGTTAGGTCAGCCCCAGCATTTT.

J is TRBJ2-5 and V is TRBV7-9; 14 bases line up with TRBD2. This CDR3 spans 18 amino acids. Germline CDR1 and CDR2: SEHNR and FQNEAQ (reference sequence). V gave up 5 bases and J gave up 5 bases; unmatched junction bases: 13. CDR3 sequence: CASSTRTPGTSGGETQYF. Written as DNA, the CDR3 is TGTGCCAGCAGCACCCGTACCCCCGGGACTAGCGGGGGCGAGACCCAGTACTTC.

This clone occurred a few times. The CDR3 reads CASSPEMLNNSPLHF. The CDR3 nucleotides read TGTGCCAGCAGCCCCGAGATGCTCAATAATTCACCCCTCCACTTT. The chain recombines TRBV3-1 (or the pseudogene TRBV3-2) with TRBJ1-6; D is undetermined. The CDR3 extends over 15 amino acids. Germline-derived CDR1 and CDR2 are LGHDT and YNNKEL (reference sequence). V dropped 4 bases and J dropped 5 bases, with 12 bases sitting between them.

This chain joins TRBV7-2 and TRBJ2-7, with TRBD2 identical over 14 bases. The germline V gene has CDR1 SGHTA and CDR2 FQGNSA. The CDR3 consists of 17 residues. The trim removed 0 bases at V and 2 bases at J, leaving 3 bases unmatched. The CDR3 spells CASSLAGLAGVTYEQYF. DNA for the CDR3: TGTGCCAGCAGCTTAGCGGGACTAGCGGGGGTCACCTACGAGCAGTACTTC. The full variable domain, with the rest looked up from reference TRBV7-2 and TRBJ2-7, is GAGVSQSPSNKVTEKGKDVELRCDPISGHTALYWYRQSLGQGLEFLIYFQGNSAPDKSGLPSDRFSAERTGGSVSTLTIQRTQQEDSAVYLCASSLAGLAGVTYEQYFGPGTRLTVT.

The chain combines TRBV5-5 with TRBJ2-7; TRBD2 might be the D (6 bases). There are 15 residues in the CDR3. The V end was cut by 4 bases, the J end by 3 bases, with 17 bases between. Germline V gives CDR1 SGHKS, CDR2 YYEKEE (reference sequence). CDR3 nucleotide sequence: TGTGCCAGCAGCCCCGAGATAGCGGAAATCTACGAGCAGTACTTC. This translates into CASSPEIAEIYEQYF.

The gene calls are TRBV5-4 and TRBJ2-3; D is ambiguous. Germline V gives CDR1 SGHNT, CDR2 YYREEE (reference sequence). CDR3 length equals 13 residues. Trimming pared 4 bases from V and 3 bases from J, leaving 9 bases between. CDR3 nucleotide sequence: TGTGCCAGCAGCGTCCTCTTTACAGATACGCAGTATTTT. Its protein product is CASSVLFTDTQYF.

This clone was observed a few times. The V gene is TRBV7-9, the J gene TRBJ2-7, with a possible D match to TRBD2 (6 bases). This CDR3 has 13 amino acids. CDR1 SEHNR and CDR2 FQNEAQ come from the germline V gene (reference sequence). The ends were cut back, 1 base at V and 3 bases at J, with 7 bases in the middle. The DNA for the CDR3 is TGTGCCAGCAGCTTAGGGGGGGTCTACGAGCAGTACTTC. The encoded protein is CASSLGGVYEQYF.

The CDR3 protein is CASSQGRGLGKYF. The CDR3 DNA reads TGTGCCAGCAGCCAAGGTCGAGGACTGGGAAAGTACTTC. The chain recombines TRBV3-1 (or the pseudogene TRBV3-2) with TRBJ2-5; D is perhaps TRBD2 (5 bases). Trimming left V 1 base short and J 12 bases short, with 15 bases between. This CDR3 region has 13 residues. Germline V gives CDR1 LGHDT, CDR2 YNNKEL (reference sequence).

V and J are TRBV7-2 and TRBJ2-2, with 12 nucleotides matching TRBD2. Unmatched junction bases numbered 9, after V lost 4 bases and J lost 6 bases. Germline V gene sequence: CDR1 SGHTA, CDR2 FQGNSA. The CDR3 consists of 17 residues. CDR3 in amino acids: CASSWRLAGDYSGELFF. The CDR3, as DNA: TGTGCCAGCAGCTGGAGACTAGCGGGAGATTACTCCGGGGAGCTGTTTTTT.

This chain joins TRBV6-2 or TRBV6-3 and TRBJ2-2; 7 nucleotides match TRBD1. Germline V gene sequence: CDR1 MNHEY, CDR2 SVGEGT. The V gene end was trimmed by 1 base and the J gene end by 3 bases; junction bases not matched to a gene: 2. The CDR3 covers 15 residues. CDR3 residues: CASSYFGQDTGELFF. The CDR3 DNA reads TGTGCCAGCAGTTACTTCGGACAGGACACCGGGGAGCTGTTTTTT.

The rearrangement links TRBV7-9 to TRBJ1-6; possible D gene TRBD1, 6 bases. The CDR3 covers 12 residues. The germline V and J ends were trimmed by 3 bases and 16 bases, with 13 bases remaining between them. CDR1 and CDR2 from the germline V gene are SEHNR and FQNEAQ (reference sequence). CDR3 loop: CASSLDSRVLHF. The CDR3 DNA reads TGTGCCAGCAGCTTGGACAGTAGAGTTCTCCACTTT.

The chain employs TRBV4-2 and TRBJ2-1, with a tentative D call TRBD1 (5 bases). In germline, CDR1 is LGHNA, CDR2 YNFKEQ. The CDR3 contains 15 residues. V was pared by 1 base and J by 4 bases, with 11 bases between. CDR3 sequence: CASSQVTASYNEQFF. The CDR3 DNA is TGTGCCAGCAGCCAAGTGACAGCGTCTTACAATGAGCAGTTCTTC.

This chain links TRBV4-1 with TRBJ1-2; 9 positions agree with TRBD1. Per the germline V gene, CDR1 is MGHRA and CDR2 is YSYEKL. The CDR3 is 16 amino acids. Trimming at V came to 3 bases and at J to 3 bases, leaving 8 bases not matched to a gene. In DNA form, the CDR3 reads TGCGCCAGCAGCCAGGGACAGGGCCCTACTTACTATGGCTACACCTTC. Residues: CASSQGQGPTYYGYTF.

V gene TRBV6-6 combines with J gene TRBJ1-5; D ambiguous. Germline CDR1 and CDR2: MNHNY and SVGAGI (reference sequence). V was trimmed by 5 bases and J by 4 bases, leaving 15 bases between them. The CDR3 covers 15 residues. CDR3 residues: CASSTGETGNQPQHF. CDR3 DNA: TGTGCCAGCAGTACTGGGGAAACGGGGAATCAGCCCCAGCATTTT.

The chain uses TRBV28 and TRBJ1-2; 9 bases are a match to TRBD1. Trimming took 2 bases from V and 6 from J; bases not matched to a gene: 4. The CDR3 length is 14 residues. CDR1 MDHEN and CDR2 SYDVKM come from the germline V gene. CDR3 coding DNA: TGTGCCAGCAGTTTAAACAGGGGGCTGAATGGCTACACCTTC. It codes for CASSLNRGLNGYTF.